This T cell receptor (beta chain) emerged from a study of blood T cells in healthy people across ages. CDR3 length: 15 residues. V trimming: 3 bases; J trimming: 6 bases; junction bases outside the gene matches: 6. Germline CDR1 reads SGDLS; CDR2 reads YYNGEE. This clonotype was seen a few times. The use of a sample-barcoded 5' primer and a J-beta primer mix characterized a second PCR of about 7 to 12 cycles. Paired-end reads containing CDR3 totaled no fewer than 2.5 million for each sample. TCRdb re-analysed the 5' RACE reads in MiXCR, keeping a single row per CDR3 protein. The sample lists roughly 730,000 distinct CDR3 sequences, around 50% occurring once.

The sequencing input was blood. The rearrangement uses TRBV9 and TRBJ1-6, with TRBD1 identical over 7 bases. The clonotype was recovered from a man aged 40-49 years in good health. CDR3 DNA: TGTGCCAGCAGCGAGACCGGGACAGCTAATTCACCCCTCCACTTT. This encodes CASSETGTANSPLHF.